This is a list of T cell receptor beta chains from one sample in a study of cytomegalovirus exposure and HLA in healthy donors. Sequencing used immunoSEQ multiplex PCR; TCRdb keeps in-frame clones, though not all of them. The table shows over 75,000 clones, with roughly three quarters occurring only once. The sequenced sample consisted of PBMCs. The source is a male donor in good health and CMV-seropositive. CDR3s include the opening cysteine and the closing phenylalanine or tryptophan. A D gene is named only where the DNA matches it firmly. A clone size is listed for some rows: how often the clone was seen (once, few, many), or a class if it is expanded.

j_call v_call d_call clone_size cdr3_nt cdr3_aa
TRBJ1-5 TRBV18 TRBD1 NA TGTGCCAGCTCACCCGGGACAGGGGGCAACCAGGGCAATCAGCCCCAGCATTTT CASSPGTGGNQGNQPQHF
TRBJ1-1 TRBV6-1 NA NA TGTGCCAGCAGTCAGGTCGGGAACACTGAAGCTTTCTTT CASSQVGNTEAFF
TRBJ1-2 TRBV2 NA once TGTGCCAGCAGGCCCTCACTTAACCTTTATGGCTACACCTTC CASRPSLNLYGYTF
TRBJ1-1 TRBV30 TRBD1 NA TGTGCCTGGAGTCACAGGGGCAACACTGAAGCTTTCTTT CAWSHRGNTEAFF
TRBJ1-6 TRBV6-6 TRBD1 NA TGTGCCAGCGCATTCCGGGACAGGGAAAAAGGATCACCCCTCCACTTT CASAFRDREKGSPLHF
TRBJ1-2 TRBV27 NA NA TGTGCCAGCAGTTTAAGAGCTAACTATGGCTACACCTTC CASSLRANYGYTF
TRBJ2-1 TRBV6-5 NA NA TGTGCCAGCGGCCTTGGGCAGATCAATGAGCAGTTCTTC CASGLGQINEQFF
TRBJ2-7 TRBV30 NA NA TGTGCCTGGACGAGGCAGTCCTACGAGCAGTACTTC CAWTRQSYEQYF
TRBJ1-1 TRBV5-1 NA NA TGCGCCAGCAGCTCGGGACTCTTGAACACTGAAGCTTTCTTT CASSSGLLNTEAFF
TRBJ1-1 TRBV27 NA NA TGTGCCAGCAGTTTTGGGGGGGGCATGAACACTGAAGCTTTCTTT CASSFGGGMNTEAFF
TRBJ1-2 TRBV19 NA NA TGTGCCAGTAGTGCCTGGGACACCAACTATGGCTACACCTTC CASSAWDTNYGYTF
TRBJ2-3 TRBV4-1 NA NA TGCGCCAGCCGAGGGGGGGTGCCGGGGGATACGCAGTATTTT CASRGGVPGDTQYF
TRBJ1-3 TRBV5-6 NA few TGTGCCAGCAGCCCCCGACCGCCGCTTGGAGTCTCTGGAAACACCATATATTTT CASSPRPPLGVSGNTIYF
TRBJ1-1 TRBV4-1 NA NA TGCGCCAGCAGCCAAGATTTGTTGCGGGCACGCTTAAATAACACTGAAGCTTTCTTT CASSQDLLRARLNNTEAFF